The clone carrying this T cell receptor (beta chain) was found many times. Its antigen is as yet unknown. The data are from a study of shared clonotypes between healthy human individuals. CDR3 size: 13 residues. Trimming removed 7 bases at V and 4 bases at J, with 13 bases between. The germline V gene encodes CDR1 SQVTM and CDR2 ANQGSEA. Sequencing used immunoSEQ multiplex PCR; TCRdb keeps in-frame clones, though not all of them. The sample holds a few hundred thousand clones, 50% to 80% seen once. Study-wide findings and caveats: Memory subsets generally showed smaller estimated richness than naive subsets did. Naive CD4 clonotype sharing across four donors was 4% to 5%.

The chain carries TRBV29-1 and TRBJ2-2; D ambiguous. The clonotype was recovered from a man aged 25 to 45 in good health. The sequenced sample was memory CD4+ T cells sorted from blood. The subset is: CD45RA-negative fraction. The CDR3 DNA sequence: TGCAGCGGGATAATCCTAAGCACCGGGGAGCTGTTTTTT. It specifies CSGIILSTGELFF.